Listed below are T cell receptor beta chains from one sample, sequenced in a study of STAT3 mutations in large granular lymphocyte leukemia. The method was immunoSEQ multiplex PCR; TCRdb's version includes in-frame clones alone and lacks a portion of them. The table shows 25,000 to 30,000 clones, with 60% to 85% occurring only once. Sample: peripheral blood mononuclear cells. These receptors originate from a woman aged 45-65 years with T-cell large granular lymphocyte leukemia. Some clones in this sample may be carry-over from other donors' samples. Each CDR3 is given with its conserved first and last residue. A D gene is named only where the DNA matches it firmly. Not all rows give a size; the values are once, few, many and, for expanded clones, a class.

j_call,clone_size,d_call,v_call,cdr3_nt,cdr3_aa
TRBJ1-2,.,.,TRBV7-2,TGTGCCAGCAGCTTCCAGATCTATGGCTACACCTTC,CASSFQIYGYTF
TRBJ2-1,.,TRBD2,TRBV7-2,TGTGCCAGCAGCAGAGGGACTACTAATGAGCAGTTCTTC,CASSRGTTNEQFF
TRBJ2-5,.,TRBD1,TRBV18,TGTGCCAGCTCACCACCGCGGACAGGTTGGCGGGAAGAGACCCAGTACTTC,CASSPPRTGWREETQYF
TRBJ2-1,.,.,TRBV15,TGTGCCACCAGCAGAGATCAGGGCAACTACAATGAGCAGTTCTTC,CATSRDQGNYNEQFF
TRBJ1-2,few,.,TRBV4-3,TGCGCCAGCAGCCGGGGGAACTATGGCTACACCTTC,CASSRGNYGYTF
TRBJ1-1,.,TRBD1,TRBV30,TGTGCCTGGACTTCACAGGGGTTAAAGAACACTGAAGCTTTCTTT,CAWTSQGLKNTEAFF
TRBJ1-1,.,.,TRBV27,TGTGCCAGCAGTTTATACGGGACACGGAGGACTGAAGCTTTCTTT,CASSLYGTRRTEAFF
TRBJ1-5,.,.,TRBV30,TGTGCCTGGAGTGTGGGAGTACAGGGATATCAGCCCCAGCATTTT,CAWSVGVQGYQPQHF
TRBJ1-1,once,.,TRBV4-3,TGCGCCAGCAGCCAAGATATGAATACCGCCAGAGAAGCTTTCTTT,CASSQDMNTAREAFF
TRBJ1-2,.,.,TRBV18,TGTGCCAGCTCGCCGCAAAGGGATAACTATGGCTACACCTTC,CASSPQRDNYGYTF
TRBJ1-2,few,TRBD1,TRBV28,TGTGCCTCCACCAGCGGAGGACAGGACTATGGCTACACCTTC,CASTSGGQDYGYTF
TRBJ2-2,.,.,TRBV5-1,TGCGCCAGCAGTTTTACCACAGGGACCGGGGAGCTGTTTTTT,CASSFTTGTGELFF
TRBJ2-5,.,TRBD2,TRBV25-1,TGTGCCAGCAGTGAATGGCGGACTAGCGCACTCCAAGAGACCCAGTACTTC,CASSEWRTSALQETQYF
TRBJ1-2,.,TRBD1,TRBV6-1,TGTGCCAGCAGTGAAGCTCGGGCAGGGGGCCCCTACACCTTC,CASSEARAGGPYTF
TRBJ1-1,.,.,TRBV7-9,TGTGCCCCCGGCGGGATCACTGAAGCTTTCTTT,CAPGGITEAFF
TRBJ2-7,.,.,TRBV7-3,TGTGCCAGCAGCTTAGGAGCGACGGTCGAAGCCTACGAGCAGTACTTC,CASSLGATVEAYEQYF
TRBJ2-3,.,.,TRBV5-4,TGTGCCAGCAGCTTGGCTGGGGCTCGAGATACGCAGTATTTT,CASSLAGARDTQYF